One TCR beta chain is described in this entry. Its target is unknown. Germline values: CDR1 SQVTM, CDR2 ANQGSEA. V lost 7 bases and J 2 bases, leaving 12 bases between the germline ends. The CDR3 loop spans 12 amino acids. Repertoires were generated with immunoSEQ multiplex PCR, while TCRdb's copy carries only in-frame clones and drops some. Of over 110,000 clones listed, more than 85% are singletons. The data derive from a study of cytomegalovirus exposure and HLA in healthy donors. Regarding the study as a whole: Cytomegalovirus association was listed for 150 to 200 TCR beta chains. The classifier was said to identify cytomegalovirus status with high specificity and sensitivity.

V is TRBV29-1 and J is TRBJ2-7; D is undetermined. Specimen: PBMCs. This clonotype was sampled from a man aged 18 to 30 in good health and CMV-seropositive. The CDR3 DNA is TGCAGCGCATCAGTAGCCCCCTACGAGCAGTACTTC. Protein product: CSASVAPYEQYF.